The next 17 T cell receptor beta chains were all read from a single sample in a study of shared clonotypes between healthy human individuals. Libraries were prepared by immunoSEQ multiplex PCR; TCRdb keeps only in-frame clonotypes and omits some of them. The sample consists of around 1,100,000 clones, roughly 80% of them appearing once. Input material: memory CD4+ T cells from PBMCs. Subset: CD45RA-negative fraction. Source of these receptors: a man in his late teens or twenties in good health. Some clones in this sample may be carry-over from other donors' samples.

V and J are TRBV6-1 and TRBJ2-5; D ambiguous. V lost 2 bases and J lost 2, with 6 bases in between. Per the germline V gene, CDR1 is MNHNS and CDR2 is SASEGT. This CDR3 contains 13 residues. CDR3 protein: CASSERTQETQYF. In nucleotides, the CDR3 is TGTGCCAGCAGTGAACGGACGCAAGAGACCCAGTACTTC.

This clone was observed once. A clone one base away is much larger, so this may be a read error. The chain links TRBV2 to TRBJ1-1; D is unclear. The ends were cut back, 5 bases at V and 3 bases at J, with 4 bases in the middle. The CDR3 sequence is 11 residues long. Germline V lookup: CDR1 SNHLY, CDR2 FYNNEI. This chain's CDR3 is CASSFDTEAFF. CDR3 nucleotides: TGTGCCAGCAGTTTCGACACTGAAGCTTTCTTT.

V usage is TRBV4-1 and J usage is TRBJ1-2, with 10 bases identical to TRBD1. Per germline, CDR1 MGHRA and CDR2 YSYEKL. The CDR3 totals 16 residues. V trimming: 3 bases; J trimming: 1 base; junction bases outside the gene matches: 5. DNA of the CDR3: TGCGCCAGCAGCCAGAGGACAGGGGGTGGTAACTATGGCTACACCTTC. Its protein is CASSQRTGGGNYGYTF.

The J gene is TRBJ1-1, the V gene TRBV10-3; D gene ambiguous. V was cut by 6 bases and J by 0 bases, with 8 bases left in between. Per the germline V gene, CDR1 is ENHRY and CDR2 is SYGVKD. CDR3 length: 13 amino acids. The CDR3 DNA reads TGTGCCATCAGCTATACAGTGAACACTGAAGCTTTCTTT. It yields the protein CAISYTVNTEAFF.

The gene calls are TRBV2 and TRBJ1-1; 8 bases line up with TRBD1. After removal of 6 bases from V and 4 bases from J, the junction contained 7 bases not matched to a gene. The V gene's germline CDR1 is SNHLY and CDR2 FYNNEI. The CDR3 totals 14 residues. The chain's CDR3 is CASRADRVGTEAFF. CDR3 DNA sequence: TGTGCCAGCAGGGCGGACAGGGTGGGCACTGAAGCTTTCTTT.

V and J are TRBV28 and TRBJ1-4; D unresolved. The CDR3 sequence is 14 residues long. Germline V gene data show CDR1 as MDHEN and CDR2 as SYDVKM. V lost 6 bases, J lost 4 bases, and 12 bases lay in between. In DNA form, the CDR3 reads TGTGCCAGCAGAATTGGTGGGAGTAATGAAAAACTGTTTTTT. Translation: CASRIGGSNEKLFF. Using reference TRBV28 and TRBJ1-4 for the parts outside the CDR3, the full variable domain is DVKVTQSSRYLVKRTGEKVFLECVQDMDHENMFWYRQDPGLGLRLIYFSYDVKMKEKGDIPEGYSVSREKKERFSLILESASTNQTSMYLCASRIGGSNEKLFFGSGTQLSVL.

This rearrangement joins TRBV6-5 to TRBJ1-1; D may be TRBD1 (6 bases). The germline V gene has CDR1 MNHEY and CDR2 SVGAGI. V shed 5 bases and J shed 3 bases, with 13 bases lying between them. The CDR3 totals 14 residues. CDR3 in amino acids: CASSLQGWDTEAFF. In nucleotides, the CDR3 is TGTGCCAGCAGTCTTCAGGGGTGGGACACTGAAGCTTTCTTT.

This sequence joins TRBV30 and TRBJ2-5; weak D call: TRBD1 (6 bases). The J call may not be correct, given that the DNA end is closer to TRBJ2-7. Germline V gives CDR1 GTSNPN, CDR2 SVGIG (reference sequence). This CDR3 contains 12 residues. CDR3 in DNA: TGTGCCTGGAGTGCCGACAGGTACGAGCAGTACTTC. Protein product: CAWSADRYEQYF.

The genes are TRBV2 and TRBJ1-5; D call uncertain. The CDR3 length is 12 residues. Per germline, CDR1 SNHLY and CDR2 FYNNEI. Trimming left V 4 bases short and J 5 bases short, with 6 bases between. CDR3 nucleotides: TGTGCCAGCAGTGCTGTGGATCAGCCCCAGCATTTT. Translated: CASSAVDQPQHF.

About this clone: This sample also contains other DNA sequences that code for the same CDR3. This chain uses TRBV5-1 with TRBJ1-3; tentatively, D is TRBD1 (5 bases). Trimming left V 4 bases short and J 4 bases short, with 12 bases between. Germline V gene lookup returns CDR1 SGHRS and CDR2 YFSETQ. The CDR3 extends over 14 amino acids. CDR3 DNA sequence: TGCGCCAGCAGCGCCGGGGGGTCCGGAAACACCATATATTTT. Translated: CASSAGGSGNTIYF.

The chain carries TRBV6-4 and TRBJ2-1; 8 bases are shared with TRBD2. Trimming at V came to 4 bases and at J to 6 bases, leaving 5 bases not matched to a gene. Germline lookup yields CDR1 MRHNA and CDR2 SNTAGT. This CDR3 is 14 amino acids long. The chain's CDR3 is CASSVERESNEQFF. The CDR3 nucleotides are TGTGCCAGCAGTGTGGAGCGGGAGTCCAATGAGCAGTTCTTC.

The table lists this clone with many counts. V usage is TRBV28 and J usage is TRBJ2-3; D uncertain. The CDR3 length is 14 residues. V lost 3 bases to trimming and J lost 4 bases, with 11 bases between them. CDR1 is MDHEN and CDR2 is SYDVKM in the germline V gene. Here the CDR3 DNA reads TGTGCCAGCAGTTTTTACAGTACTGCAGATACGCAGTATTTT. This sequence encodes CASSFYSTADTQYF.

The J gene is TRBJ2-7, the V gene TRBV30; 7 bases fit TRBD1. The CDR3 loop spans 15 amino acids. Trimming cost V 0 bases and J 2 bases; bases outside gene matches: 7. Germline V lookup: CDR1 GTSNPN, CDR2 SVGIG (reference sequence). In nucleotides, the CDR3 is TGTGCCTGGAGTGTACCTAACAGGGGCCCCTACGAGCAGTACTTC. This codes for CAWSVPNRGPYEQYF.

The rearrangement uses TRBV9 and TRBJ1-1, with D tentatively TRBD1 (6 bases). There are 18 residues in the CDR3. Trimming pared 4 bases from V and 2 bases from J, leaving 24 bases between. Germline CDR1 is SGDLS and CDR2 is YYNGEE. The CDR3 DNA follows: TGTGCCAGCAGCCCCCAGCTCCTGGGGGCCTTGGGTAACACTGAAGCTTTCTTT. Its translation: CASSPQLLGALGNTEAFF.

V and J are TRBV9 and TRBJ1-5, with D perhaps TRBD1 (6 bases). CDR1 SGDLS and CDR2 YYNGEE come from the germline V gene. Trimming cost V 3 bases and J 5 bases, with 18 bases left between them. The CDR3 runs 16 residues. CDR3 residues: CASSAPRTGYHQPQHF. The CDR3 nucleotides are TGTGCCAGCAGCGCGCCAAGAACAGGGTATCATCAGCCCCAGCATTTT.

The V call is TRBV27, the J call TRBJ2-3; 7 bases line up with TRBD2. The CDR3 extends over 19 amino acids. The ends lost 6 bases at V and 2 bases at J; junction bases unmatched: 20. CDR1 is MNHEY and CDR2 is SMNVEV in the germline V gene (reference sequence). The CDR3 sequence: CASSPGASGWARPTDTQYF. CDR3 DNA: TGTGCCAGCAGCCCCGGGGCTAGCGGATGGGCGAGGCCCACAGATACGCAGTATTTT.

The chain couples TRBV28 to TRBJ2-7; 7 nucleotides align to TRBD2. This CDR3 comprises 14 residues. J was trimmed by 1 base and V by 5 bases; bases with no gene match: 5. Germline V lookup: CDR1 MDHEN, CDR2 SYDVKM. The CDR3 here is CASSLLARSYEQYF. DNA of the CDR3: TGTGCCAGCAGTCTACTAGCGAGGTCCTACGAGCAGTACTTC.